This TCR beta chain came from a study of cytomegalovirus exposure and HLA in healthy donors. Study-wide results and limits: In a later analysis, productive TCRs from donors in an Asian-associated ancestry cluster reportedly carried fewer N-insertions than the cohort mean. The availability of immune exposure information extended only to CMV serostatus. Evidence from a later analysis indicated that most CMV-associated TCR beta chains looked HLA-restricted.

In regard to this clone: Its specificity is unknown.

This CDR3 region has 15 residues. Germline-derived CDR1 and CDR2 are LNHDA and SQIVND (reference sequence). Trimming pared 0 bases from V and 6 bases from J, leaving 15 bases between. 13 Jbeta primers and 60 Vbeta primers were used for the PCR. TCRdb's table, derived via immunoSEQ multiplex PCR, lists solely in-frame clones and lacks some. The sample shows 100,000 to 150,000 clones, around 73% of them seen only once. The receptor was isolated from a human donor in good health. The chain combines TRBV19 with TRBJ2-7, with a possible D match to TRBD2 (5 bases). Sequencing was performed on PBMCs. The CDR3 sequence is CASSIDGVSFREQYF. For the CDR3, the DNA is TGTGCCAGTAGTATAGACGGGGTGTCCTTTCGCGAGCAGTACTTC. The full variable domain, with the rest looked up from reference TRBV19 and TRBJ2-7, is DGGITQSPKYLFRKEGQNVTLSCEQNLNHDAMYWYRQDPGQGLRLIYYSQIVNDFQKGDIAEGYSVSREKKESFPLTVTSAQKNPTAFYLCASSIDGVSFREQYFGPGTRLTVT.